Each of the 9 T cell receptor beta chains below was sequenced from the same sample in a study of shared T cell receptors in the human thymus. Assay: immunoSEQ multiplex PCR; the TCRdb copy retains only in-frame clones and omits some. The sample holds over 350,000 clones; 85% to 95% are singletons and the top ten take 0.015% to 0.025%. Specimen: thymocytes. The receptors originated from a human donor.

The rearrangement links TRBV5-1 to TRBJ2-3, with D unresolved. Deletions cut 2 bases from V and 0 bases from J, with 4 bases between. The CDR3 contains 13 residues. Germline V gene sequence: CDR1 SGHRS, CDR2 YFSETQ. CDR3 bases: TGCGCCAGCAGCTTCTCTAGCACAGATACGCAGTATTTT. Amino acids: CASSFSSTDTQYF.

The count of this clone is one. The J gene is TRBJ1-1, the V gene TRBV27; TRBD1 matches at 9 bases. The germline V gene has CDR1 MNHEY and CDR2 SMNVEV (reference sequence). The CDR3 extends over 19 amino acids. Unmatched junction bases numbered 20, after V lost 6 bases and J lost 3 bases. CDR3 sequence reads: CASSSTEQGASRDDTEAFF. The CDR3 region has the DNA TGTGCCAGCAGCTCTACTGAACAGGGGGCGTCCAGGGACGACACTGAAGCTTTCTTT.

The J gene is TRBJ2-7, the V gene TRBV11-2, with D perhaps TRBD2 (6 bases). The V gene's germline CDR1 is SGHAT and CDR2 FQNNGV. The CDR3 consists of 14 residues. Trimming stripped 3 bases from V and 1 base from J, with 10 bases between. The CDR3 nucleotides are TGTGCCAGCAGCTTTAACGGGAGTTCCTACGAGCAGTACTTC. It codes for CASSFNGSSYEQYF. Full variable domain (remainder filled in from reference TRBV11-2 and TRBJ2-7): EAGVAQSPRYKIIEKRQSVAFWCNPISGHATLYWYQQILGQGPKLLIQFQNNGVVDDSQLPKDRFSAERLKGVDSTLKIQPAKLEDSAVYLCASSFNGSSYEQYFGPGTRLTVT.

Here the CDR3 reads CASSFGRQGKQFF. CDR3 nucleotide sequence: TGTGCCAGCAGTTTTGGTCGGCAGGGGAAGCAGTTCTTC. The V and J genes are TRBV28 and TRBJ2-1, with a tentative D call TRBD1 (6 bases). V gave up 3 bases and J gave up 11 bases, with 14 bases separating them. Germline V gene lookup returns CDR1 MDHEN and CDR2 SYDVKM. This CDR3 is 13 amino acids long.

V gene TRBV7-8 combines with J gene TRBJ2-7, with a possible D match to TRBD1 (6 bases). The CDR3 sequence is 18 residues long. V gave up 5 bases and J gave up 3 bases, with 26 bases separating them. Germline CDR1 reads SGHVS; CDR2 reads FQNEAQ. The CDR3 sequence is CASSGGGQPPYTRYEQYF. In DNA form, the CDR3 reads TGTGCCAGCAGCGGGGGTGGACAGCCCCCATACACTCGCTACGAGCAGTACTTC.

The rearrangement links TRBV9 to TRBJ1-2; perhaps TRBD1 as D (6 bases). Germline V lookup: CDR1 SGDLS, CDR2 YYNGEE. With 4 bases removed from V and 4 bases from J, the gap between germline ends came to 17 bases. The CDR3 has 15 residues. This CDR3 reads CASSTQGGRAYGYTF. In DNA, the CDR3 is TGTGCCAGCAGCACACAGGGAGGCAGAGCCTATGGCTACACCTTC.

This clone was picked up a small number of times. V is TRBV4-2 and J is TRBJ2-1; TRBD2 matches 9 bases. Germline V gives CDR1 LGHNA, CDR2 YNFKEQ. The trim removed 2 bases at V and 9 bases at J, leaving 14 bases unmatched. The CDR3 runs 17 residues. The CDR3 reads CASSQTVLAGLLGEQFF. The CDR3, as DNA: TGTGCCAGCAGCCAAACTGTACTAGCGGGTTTATTGGGTGAGCAGTTCTTC.

This chain uses TRBV12-5 with TRBJ2-3, with TRBD1 matching over 10 bases. The CDR3 contains 18 residues. Per germline, CDR1 LGHNT and CDR2 FRNRAP. V shed 1 base, J shed 3 bases, and the junction held 10 bases outside the gene matches. CDR3 DNA: TGTGCTAGTGGTTTGGACGCCTTGACAGGGGGCCGAACAGATACGCAGTATTTT. Translation: CASGLDALTGGRTDTQYF.

This clone was picked up one time. The chain recombines TRBV5-3 with TRBJ2-7; TRBD1 matches at 7 bases. TRBV5-3 is given ORF status, its function remaining uncertain. CDR3 length equals 15 residues. V dropped 1 base and J dropped 2; count of bases not matched to a gene: 6. The CDR3 region has the DNA TGTGCCAGAAGCTTGCCCCAACAGGGGCCCTACGAGCAGTACTTC. This sequence encodes CARSLPQQGPYEQYF.